Listed below are T cell receptor beta chains from one sample, sequenced in a study of glioma-infiltrating T cells. Each CDR3 protein gets one entry after TCRdb re-called the multiplex PCR reads with MiXCR. The profile covers under 150,000 distinct CDR3 sequences, with around 23% appearing a single time and 27% taken by the ten largest. Sequenced sample: glioma tissue, nonneoplastic brain tissue, or PBMCs (not recorded which). The receptor set was obtained from a human donor with low-grade glioma or glioblastoma, undergoing nonglioma brain surgery, or in good health (not recorded which). Each CDR3 is given with its conserved first and last residue. D genes are given only for firm matches. For some rows the clone size is stated as once, few or many, or as a class when expanded; others skip it.

>NA|few|TRBV20-1|TRBJ1-1
CSAKDRDTEAFF
TGCAGTGCGAAGGACAGAGACACTGAAGCTTTCTTT
>TRBD1|few|TRBV7-8|TRBJ1-1
CASSKPGTGEREAFF
TGTGCCAGCAGCAAGCCCGGAACAGGGGAGAGAGAAGCTTTCTTT
>TRBD1|NA|TRBV18|TRBJ1-1
CASSPDRGPEAFF
TGTGCCAGCTCACCCGACAGGGGGCCTGAAGCTTTCTTT
>NA|once|TRBV29-1|TRBJ2-5
CSVEDRARETQYF
TGCAGCGTTGAAGATCGGGCCCGAGAGACCCAGTACTTC
>NA|many|TRBV20-1|TRBJ2-5
CSAPRGVETQYF
TGCAGTGCCCCCCGCGGGGTGGAGACCCAGTACTTC
>NA|few|TRBV2|TRBJ1-5
CASSEAHGRTGPQHF
TGTGCCAGCAGTGAAGCCCACGGTCGGACTGGGCCCCAGCATTTT
>NA|many|TRBV7-2|TRBJ2-4
CASSLGPDIQYF
TGTGCCAGCAGCTTAGGGCCAGACATTCAGTACTTC
>TRBD1|few|TRBV3-1|TRBJ2-3
CASSLRTGKDYTDTQYF
TGTGCCAGCAGCCTAAGGACAGGAAAAGACTATACAGATACGCAGTATTTT
>TRBD1|many|TRBV6-6|TRBJ2-1
CASSYSTGGIGEQFF
TGTGCCAGCAGTTACAGCACAGGGGGCATCGGTGAGCAGTTCTTC
>NA|NA|TRBV20-1|TRBJ1-6
CSARDNGGLDSPLHF
TGCAGTGCTAGGGACAATGGGGGTTTGGATTCACCCCTCCACTTT
>NA|many|TRBV6-6|TRBJ2-1
CASSYSGTSYNEQFF
TGTGCCAGCAGTTACTCAGGCACCTCCTACAATGAGCAGTTCTTC
>NA|few|TRBV14|TRBJ2-3
CASSQLVTDTQYF
TGTGCCAGCAGCCAACTAGTCACAGATACGCAGTATTTT
>TRBD2|NA|TRBV24-1|TRBJ2-3
CATSDTSGERTDTQYF
TGTGCCACCAGTGATACTAGCGGGGAGAGAACAGATACGCAGTATTTT
>NA|NA|TRBV20-1|TRBJ2-4
CSARILVGWHIQYF
TGCAGTGCTAGAATTTTAGTTGGGTGGCACATTCAGTACTTC
>NA|NA|TRBV2|TRBJ2-6
CASRSGANVLTF
TGTGCCAGCAGGTCCGGGGCCAACGTCCTGACTTTC
>NA|few|TRBV18|TRBJ1-5
CASSPTTGADQPQHF
TGTGCCAGCTCACCCACGACGGGAGCGGATCAGCCCCAGCATTTT
>NA|few|TRBV3-1|TRBJ2-5
CASSQDWTPEETQYF
TGTGCCAGCAGCCAAGATTGGACACCTGAAGAGACCCAGTACTTC
>NA|NA|TRBV7-7|TRBJ2-1
CASSLGFRVYEQFF
TGTGCTAGCAGCTTAGGCTTCAGAGTCTATGAGCAGTTCTTC
>TRBD2|many|TRBV15|TRBJ2-1
CATSRAGGPYNEQFF
TGTGCCACCAGCAGAGCGGGGGGGCCCTACAATGAGCAGTTCTTC
>TRBD1|many|TRBV6-4|TRBJ1-1
CASRANRGEAFF
TGTGCCAGCAGGGCAAACAGGGGTGAAGCTTTCTTT
>TRBD1|NA|TRBV2|TRBJ1-3
CASSRDRSSGNTIYF
TGTGCCAGCAGCCGGGACAGATCCTCTGGAAACACCATATATTTT